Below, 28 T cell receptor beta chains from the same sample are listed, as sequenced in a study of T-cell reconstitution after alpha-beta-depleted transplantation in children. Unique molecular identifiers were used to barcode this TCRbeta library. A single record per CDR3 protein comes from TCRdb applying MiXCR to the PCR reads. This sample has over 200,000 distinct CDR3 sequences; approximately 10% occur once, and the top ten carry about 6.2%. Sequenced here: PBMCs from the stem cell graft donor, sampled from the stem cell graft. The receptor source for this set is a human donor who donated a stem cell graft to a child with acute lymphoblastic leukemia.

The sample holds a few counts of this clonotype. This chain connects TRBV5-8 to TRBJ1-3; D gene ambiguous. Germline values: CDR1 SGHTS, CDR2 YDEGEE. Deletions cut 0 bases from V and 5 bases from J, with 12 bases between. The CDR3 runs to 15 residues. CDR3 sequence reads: CASSLDTADRNTIYF. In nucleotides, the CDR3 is TGTGCCAGCAGCTTGGATACAGCCGATAGAAACACCATATATTTT. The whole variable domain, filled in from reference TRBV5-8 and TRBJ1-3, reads EAGVTQSPTHLIKTRGQQATLRCSPISGHTSVYWYQQALGLGLQFLLWYDEGEERNRGNFPPRFSGRQFPNYSSELNVNALELEDSALYLCASSLDTADRNTIYFGEGSWLTVV.

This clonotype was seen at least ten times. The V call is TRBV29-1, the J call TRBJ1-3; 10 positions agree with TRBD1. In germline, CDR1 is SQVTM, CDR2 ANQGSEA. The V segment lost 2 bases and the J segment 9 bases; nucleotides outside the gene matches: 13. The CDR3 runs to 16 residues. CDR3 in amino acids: CSVESWTGGSRSTIYF. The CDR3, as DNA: TGCAGCGTTGAAAGCTGGACAGGGGGGAGTCGAAGCACCATATATTTT.

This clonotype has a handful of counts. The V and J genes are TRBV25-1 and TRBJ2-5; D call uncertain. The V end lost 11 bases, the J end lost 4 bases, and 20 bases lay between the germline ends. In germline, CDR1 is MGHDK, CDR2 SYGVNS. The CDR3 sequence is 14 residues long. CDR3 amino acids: CASGRTQARETQYF. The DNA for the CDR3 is TGTGCCTCGGGCAGGACGCAAGCACGAGAGACCCAGTACTTC.

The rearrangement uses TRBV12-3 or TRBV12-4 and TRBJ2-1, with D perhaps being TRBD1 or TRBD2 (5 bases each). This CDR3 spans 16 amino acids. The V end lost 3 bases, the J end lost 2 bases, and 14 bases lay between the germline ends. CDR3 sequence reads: CASSFQWWGTYNEQFF. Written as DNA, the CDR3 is TGTGCCAGCAGTTTCCAATGGTGGGGGACCTACAATGAGCAGTTCTTC.

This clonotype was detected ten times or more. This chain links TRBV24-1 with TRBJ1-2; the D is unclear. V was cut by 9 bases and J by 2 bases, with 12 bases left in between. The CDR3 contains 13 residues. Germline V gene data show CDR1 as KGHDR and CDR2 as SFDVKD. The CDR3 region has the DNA TGTGCCACCCAGGACCCGGGGAACTATGGCTACACCTTC. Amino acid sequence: CATQDPGNYGYTF.

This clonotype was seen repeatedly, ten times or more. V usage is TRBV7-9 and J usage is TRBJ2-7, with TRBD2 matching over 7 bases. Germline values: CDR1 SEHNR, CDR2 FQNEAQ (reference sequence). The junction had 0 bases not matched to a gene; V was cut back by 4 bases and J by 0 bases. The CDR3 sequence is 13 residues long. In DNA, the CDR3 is TGTGCCAGCAGCTCGGGGGGCTCCTACGAGCAGTACTTC. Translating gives CASSSGGSYEQYF.

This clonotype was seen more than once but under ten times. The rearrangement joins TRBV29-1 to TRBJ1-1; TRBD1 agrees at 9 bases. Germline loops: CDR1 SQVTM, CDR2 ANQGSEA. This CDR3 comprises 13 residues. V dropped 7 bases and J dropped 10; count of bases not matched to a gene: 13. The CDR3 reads CSATDRGVVAAFF. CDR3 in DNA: TGCAGCGCCACAGACAGGGGGGTCGTTGCAGCTTTCTTT.

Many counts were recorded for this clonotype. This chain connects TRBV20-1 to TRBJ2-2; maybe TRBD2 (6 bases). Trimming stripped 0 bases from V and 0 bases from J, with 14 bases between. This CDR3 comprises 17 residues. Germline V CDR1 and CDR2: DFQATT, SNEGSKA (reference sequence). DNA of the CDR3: TGCAGTGCTAGAGATCTCAGGGAGGTTTCGAACACCGGGGAGCTGTTTTTT. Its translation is CSARDLREVSNTGELFF.

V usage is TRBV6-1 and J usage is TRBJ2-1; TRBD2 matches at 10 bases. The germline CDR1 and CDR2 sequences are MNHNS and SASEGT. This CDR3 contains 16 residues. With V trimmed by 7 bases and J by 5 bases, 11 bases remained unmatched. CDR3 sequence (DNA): TGTGCCAGCACTACACTTAGCGGGGGGCGGGACAATGAGCAGTTCTTC. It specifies CASTTLSGGRDNEQFF.

Here the CDR3 reads CASSPLQGSYEQYF. The CDR3 DNA is TGTGCCAGCAGCCCCCTTCAGGGGTCCTACGAGCAGTACTTC. This sequence joins TRBV7-2 and TRBJ2-7; the D gene is possibly TRBD1 (6 bases). The V gene lost 5 bases and the J gene lost 1 base, with 12 bases spanning the gap. Germline values: CDR1 SGHTA, CDR2 FQGNSA. There are 14 residues in the CDR3.

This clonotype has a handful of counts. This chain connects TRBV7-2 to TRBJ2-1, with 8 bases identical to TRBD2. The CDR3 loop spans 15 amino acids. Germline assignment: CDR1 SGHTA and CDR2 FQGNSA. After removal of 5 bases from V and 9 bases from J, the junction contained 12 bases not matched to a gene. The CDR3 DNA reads TGTGCCAGCAGCCCCCCGGGACTAGGGCCCAGTGAGCAGTTCTTC. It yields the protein CASSPPGLGPSEQFF.

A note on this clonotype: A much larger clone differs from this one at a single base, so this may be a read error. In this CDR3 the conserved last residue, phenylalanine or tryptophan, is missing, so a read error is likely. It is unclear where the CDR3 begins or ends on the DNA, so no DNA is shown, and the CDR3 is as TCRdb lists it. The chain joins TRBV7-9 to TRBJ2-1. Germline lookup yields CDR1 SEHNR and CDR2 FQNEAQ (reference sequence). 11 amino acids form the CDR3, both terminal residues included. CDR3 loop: CASSPQVEPFY.

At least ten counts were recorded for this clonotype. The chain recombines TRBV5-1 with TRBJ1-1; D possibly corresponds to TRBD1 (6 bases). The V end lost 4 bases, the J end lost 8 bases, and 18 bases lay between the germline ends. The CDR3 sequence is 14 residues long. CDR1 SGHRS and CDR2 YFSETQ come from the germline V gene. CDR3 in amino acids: CASSPGTSRGEAFF. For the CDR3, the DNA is TGCGCCAGCAGCCCCGGGACATCCCGAGGAGAAGCTTTCTTT.

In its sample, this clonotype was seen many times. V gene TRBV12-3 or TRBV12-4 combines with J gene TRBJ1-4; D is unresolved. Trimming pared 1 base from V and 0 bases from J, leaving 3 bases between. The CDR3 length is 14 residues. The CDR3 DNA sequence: TGTGCCAGCAGTTTAGATGCAACTAATGAAAAACTGTTTTTT. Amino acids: CASSLDATNEKLFF.

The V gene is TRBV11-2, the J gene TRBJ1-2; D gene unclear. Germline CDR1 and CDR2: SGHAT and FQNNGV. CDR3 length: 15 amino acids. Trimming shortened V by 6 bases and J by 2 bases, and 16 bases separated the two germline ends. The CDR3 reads CASRAPGRQNYGYTF. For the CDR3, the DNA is TGTGCCAGCAGGGCACCGGGCCGTCAAAACTATGGCTACACCTTC.

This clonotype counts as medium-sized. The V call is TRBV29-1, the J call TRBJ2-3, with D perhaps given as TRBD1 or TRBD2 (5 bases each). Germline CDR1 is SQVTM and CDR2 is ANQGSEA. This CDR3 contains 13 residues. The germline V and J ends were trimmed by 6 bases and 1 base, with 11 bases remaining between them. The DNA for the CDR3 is TGCAGCGTCCTGAGAGGGGGCACAGATACGCAGTATTTT. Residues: CSVLRGGTDTQYF.

CDR3 residues: CASSYNPNTEAFF. CDR3 nucleotides: TGTGCCAGCAGTTACAACCCGAACACTGAAGCTTTCTTT. The chain uses TRBV7-6 and TRBJ1-1; D is ambiguous. The CDR3 has 13 residues. The germline V gene has CDR1 SGHVS and CDR2 FNYEAQ. V was cut by 6 bases and J by 1 base, with 9 bases left in between.

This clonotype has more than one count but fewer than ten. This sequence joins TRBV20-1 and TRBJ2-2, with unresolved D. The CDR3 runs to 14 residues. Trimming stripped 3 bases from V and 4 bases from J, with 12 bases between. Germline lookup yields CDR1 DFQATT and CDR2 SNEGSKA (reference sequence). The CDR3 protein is CSASDDLGTGELFF. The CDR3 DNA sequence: TGCAGTGCTAGTGACGATCTGGGCACCGGGGAGCTGTTTTTT.

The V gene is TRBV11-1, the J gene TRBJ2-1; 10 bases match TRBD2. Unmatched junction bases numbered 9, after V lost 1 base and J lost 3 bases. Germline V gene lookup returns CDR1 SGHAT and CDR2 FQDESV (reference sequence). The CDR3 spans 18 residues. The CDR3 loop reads CASSLGMIAGGLYNEQFF. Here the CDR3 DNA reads TGTGCCAGCAGCTTAGGTATGATAGCGGGGGGTCTCTACAATGAGCAGTTCTTC.

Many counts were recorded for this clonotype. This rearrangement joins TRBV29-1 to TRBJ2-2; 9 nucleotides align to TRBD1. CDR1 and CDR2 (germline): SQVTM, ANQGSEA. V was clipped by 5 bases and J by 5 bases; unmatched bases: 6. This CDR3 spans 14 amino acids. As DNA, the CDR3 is TGCAGCGTTCGGGGACAGGGTGGGACCGGGGAGCTGTTTTTT. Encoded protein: CSVRGQGGTGELFF.

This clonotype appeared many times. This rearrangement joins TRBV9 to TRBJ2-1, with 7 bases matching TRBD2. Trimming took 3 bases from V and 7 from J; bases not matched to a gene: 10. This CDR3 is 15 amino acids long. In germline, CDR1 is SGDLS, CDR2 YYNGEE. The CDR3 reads CASSARAGPGNEQFF. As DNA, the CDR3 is TGTGCCAGCAGCGCCCGAGCGGGGCCGGGAAATGAGCAGTTCTTC.

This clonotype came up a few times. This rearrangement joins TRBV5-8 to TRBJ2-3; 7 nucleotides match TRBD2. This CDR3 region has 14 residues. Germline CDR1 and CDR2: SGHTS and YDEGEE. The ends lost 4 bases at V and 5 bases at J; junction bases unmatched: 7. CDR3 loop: CASSLRLARDTQYF. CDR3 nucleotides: TGTGCCAGCAGCCTCCGACTAGCCAGAGATACGCAGTATTTT.

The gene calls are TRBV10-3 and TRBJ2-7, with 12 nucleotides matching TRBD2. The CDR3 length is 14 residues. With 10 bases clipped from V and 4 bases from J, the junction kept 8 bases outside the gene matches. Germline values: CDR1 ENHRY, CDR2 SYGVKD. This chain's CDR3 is CASGLAGSYYEQYF. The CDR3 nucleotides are TGTGCCAGCGGACTAGCGGGGTCCTATTACGAGCAGTACTTC.

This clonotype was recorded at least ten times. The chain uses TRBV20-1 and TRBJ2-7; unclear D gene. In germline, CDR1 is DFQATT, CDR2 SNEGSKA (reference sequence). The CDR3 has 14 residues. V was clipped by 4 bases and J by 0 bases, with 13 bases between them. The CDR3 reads CSAIGQLSSYEQYF. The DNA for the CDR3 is TGCAGTGCTATAGGGCAACTGAGCTCCTACGAGCAGTACTTC.

The chain's CDR3 is CASSGRGGNQPQHF. CDR3 DNA: TGTGCCAGCAGTGGTAGGGGCGGCAATCAGCCCCAGCATTTT. The chain recombines TRBV25-1 with TRBJ1-5, with D perhaps matching TRBD1 (5 bases). This CDR3 contains 14 residues. Deletions cut 4 bases from V and 2 bases from J, with 9 bases between. Germline-derived CDR1 and CDR2 are MGHDK and SYGVNS.

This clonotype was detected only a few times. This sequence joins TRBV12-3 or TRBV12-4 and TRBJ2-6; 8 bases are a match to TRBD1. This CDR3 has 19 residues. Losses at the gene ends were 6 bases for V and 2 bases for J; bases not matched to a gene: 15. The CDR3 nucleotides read TGTGCCAGCAGCCAGGACAGGGATGAGGTTTTCGCTGGGGCCAACGTCCTGACTTTC. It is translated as CASSQDRDEVFAGANVLTF.

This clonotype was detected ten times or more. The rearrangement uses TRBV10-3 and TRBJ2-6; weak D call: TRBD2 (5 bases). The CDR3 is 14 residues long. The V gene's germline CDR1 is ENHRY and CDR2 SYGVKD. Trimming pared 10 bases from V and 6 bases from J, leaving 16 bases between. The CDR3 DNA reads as TGTGCCACGGGATTAGGAGGTTCGGCCAACGTCCTGACTTTC. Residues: CATGLGGSANVLTF.

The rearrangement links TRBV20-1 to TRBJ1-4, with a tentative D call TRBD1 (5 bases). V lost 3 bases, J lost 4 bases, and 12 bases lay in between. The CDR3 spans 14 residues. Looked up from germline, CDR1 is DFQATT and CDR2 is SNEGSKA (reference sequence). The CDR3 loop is CSARIGALNEKLFF. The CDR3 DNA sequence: TGCAGTGCTAGGATCGGGGCCCTTAATGAAAAACTGTTTTTT.